The 29 T cell receptor beta chains below were found in one sample sequenced in a study of shared clonotypes between healthy human individuals. Generated by immunoSEQ multiplex PCR, the TCRdb table keeps only in-frame clones and is missing some. The sample has about 1 million clones, about 75% seen once. The specimen sequenced was memory CD4+ T cells sorted from blood. As for subset: CD45RA-negative fraction. These receptors all stem from a man in his late teens or twenties in good health.

The rearrangement joins TRBV30 to TRBJ1-1; D perhaps matches TRBD1 (6 bases). Trimming shortened V by 7 bases and J by 1 base, and 10 bases separated the two germline ends. The CDR3 consists of 12 residues. Per the germline V gene, CDR1 is GTSNPN and CDR2 is SVGIG (reference sequence). The CDR3 DNA follows: TGTGCCTCCCTAGGGGGGAACACTGAAGCTTTCTTT. The encoded protein is CASLGGNTEAFF.

The chain combines TRBV11-2 with TRBJ2-3; TRBD2 is a possible D gene (5 bases). The V gene lost 3 bases and the J gene lost 6 bases, with 13 bases spanning the gap. This CDR3 has 14 residues. Germline V gives CDR1 SGHAT, CDR2 FQNNGV. CDR3 sequence (DNA): TGTGCCAGCAGCTTGAACCCCAGCGGCGATACGCAGTATTTT. It codes for CASSLNPSGDTQYF.

The genes are TRBV5-1 and TRBJ2-1, with TRBD2 matching over 11 bases. Germline CDR1 and CDR2: SGHRS and YFSETQ. This CDR3 spans 17 amino acids. Trimming cost V 2 bases and J 4 bases; bases outside gene matches: 8. Here the CDR3 reads CASSFDLSGRAYNEQFF. CDR3 DNA: TGCGCCAGCAGCTTCGACCTTAGCGGGAGGGCGTACAATGAGCAGTTCTTC.

This clone was seen only a few times. The DNA of the CDR3 is TGCAGCGTCCGCGCTCCTAGCGGGGCCTACAATGAGCAGTTCTTC. Translating gives CSVRAPSGAYNEQFF. The genes are TRBV29-1 and TRBJ2-1; 9 bases are a match to TRBD2. The CDR3 has 15 residues. The J segment lost 2 bases and the V segment lost 6 bases, leaving 8 bases of the junction unmatched. CDR1 and CDR2 from the germline V gene are SQVTM and ANQGSEA.

This chain connects TRBV6-6 to TRBJ2-7; 7 bases map to TRBD2. V lost 6 bases and J lost 3; bases outside the gene matches: 8. Germline CDR1 reads MNHNY; CDR2 reads SVGAGI (reference sequence). This CDR3 spans 14 amino acids. The CDR3 DNA sequence: TGTGCCAGCAGGGCCGGACTAGACCTCTACGAGCAGTACTTC. As protein: CASRAGLDLYEQYF.

This clone has only a few counts. V and J are TRBV27 and TRBJ1-1, with a possible D match to TRBD1 (5 bases). Germline CDR1 and CDR2: MNHEY and SMNVEV (reference sequence). V was cut by 8 bases and J by 3 bases, with 22 bases left in between. This CDR3 contains 16 residues. CDR3 sequence (DNA): TGTGCCAGCCGCATAACAGGTAGGGGCGTTTACACTGAAGCTTTCTTT. The encoded protein is CASRITGRGVYTEAFF.

This chain joins TRBV7-2 and TRBJ1-4, with D uncertain. With 1 base removed from V and 4 bases from J, the gap between germline ends came to 10 bases. Germline V gives CDR1 SGHTA, CDR2 FQGNSA. The CDR3 loop spans 15 amino acids. The CDR3 DNA reads TGTGCCAGCAGCTTAGTCGCGGGGATTAATGAAAAACTGTTTTTT. Encoded protein: CASSLVAGINEKLFF.

The chain couples TRBV7-2 to TRBJ1-6; no firm D call. Trimming shortened V by 3 bases and J by 6 bases, and 9 bases separated the two germline ends. From germline, CDR1 is SGHTA and CDR2 FQGNSA. The CDR3 consists of 14 residues. CDR3 amino acids: CASSLQVSNSPLHF. CDR3 DNA: TGTGCCAGCAGCTTGCAGGTTTCTAATTCACCCCTCCACTTT.

Comment on this clone: Other DNA variants within this sample encode the same CDR3. The rearrangement uses TRBV7-2 and TRBJ2-7; 8 bases fit TRBD2. Germline V gives CDR1 SGHTA, CDR2 FQGNSA. The V segment lost 2 bases and the J segment 3 bases; nucleotides outside the gene matches: 0. This CDR3 is 13 amino acids long. The CDR3 nucleotides read TGTGCCAGCAGCTTAACTAGCGGCTACGAGCAGTACTTC. Translating it yields CASSLTSGYEQYF.

The chain is built from TRBV29-1 and TRBJ2-2; 12 bases map to TRBD2. Looked up from germline, CDR1 is SQVTM and CDR2 is ANQGSEA. The CDR3 has 14 residues. The V segment lost 5 bases and the J segment 7 bases; nucleotides outside the gene matches: 5. In DNA, the CDR3 is TGCAGCGTTTGCCTAGCGGGAGGGTACGGGGAGCTGTTTTTT. Protein sequence: CSVCLAGGYGELFF.

The chain recombines TRBV2 with TRBJ2-3; TRBD2 matches at 7 bases. The CDR3 has 12 amino acids. Per the germline V gene, CDR1 is SNHLY and CDR2 is FYNNEI. Unmatched junction bases numbered 0, after V lost 5 bases and J lost 4 bases. The CDR3 DNA follows: TGTGCCAGCAGTCTAGCGGCAGATACGCAGTATTTT. Protein sequence: CASSLAADTQYF.

This sequence joins TRBV5-1 and TRBJ1-1; no clear D gene. The CDR3 has 17 residues. V lost 4 bases and J 1 base, leaving 20 bases between the germline ends. CDR1 is SGHRS, CDR2 YFSETQ, per germline. CDR3 nucleotides: TGCGCCAGCAGCCTCCCTCGCGGGTCCAGAGGGAACACTGAAGCTTTCTTT. It encodes CASSLPRGSRGNTEAFF.

The V and J genes are TRBV18 and TRBJ2-1; D is ambiguous. Germline values: CDR1 KGHSH, CDR2 LQKENI. The CDR3 is 12 amino acids. Trimming removed 10 bases from V and 5 bases from J, with 12 bases in between. CDR3 in amino acids: CATSQTDNEQFF. The CDR3 DNA sequence: TGTGCCACCTCGCAGACCGACAATGAGCAGTTCTTC. Filled out from reference TRBV18 and TRBJ2-1, the complete variable domain reads NAGVMQNPRHLVRRRGQEARLRCSPMKGHSHVYWYRQLPEEGLKFMVYLQKENIIDESGMPKERFSAEFPKEGPSILRIQQVVRGDSAAYFCATSQTDNEQFFGPGTRLTVL.

The chain employs TRBV15 and TRBJ2-7, with 11 bases lining up with TRBD2. The V gene's germline CDR1 is LNHNV and CDR2 YYDKDF (reference sequence). Trimming took 0 bases from V and 5 from J; bases not matched to a gene: 9. The CDR3 totals 17 residues. The CDR3 reads CATSRDRLAGKVDEQYF. For the CDR3, the DNA is TGTGCCACCAGCAGAGATCGACTAGCGGGGAAGGTAGACGAGCAGTACTTC.

The chain recombines TRBV9 with TRBJ2-3; no definite D call. The germline CDR1 and CDR2 sequences are SGDLS and YYNGEE. Trimming left V 4 bases short and J 7 bases short, with 7 bases between. The CDR3 sequence is 11 residues long. The CDR3 reads CASSSVYTQYF. DNA for the CDR3: TGTGCCAGCAGCAGTGTTTATACGCAGTATTTT.

V and J are TRBV6-5 and TRBJ1-5; D is unresolved. Germline CDR1 is MNHEY and CDR2 is SVGAGI. This CDR3 is 15 amino acids long. Deletions cut 1 base from V and 4 bases from J, with 11 bases between. The CDR3 here is CASSYYGVGNQPQHF. CDR3 DNA sequence: TGTGCCAGCAGTTACTACGGTGTTGGGAATCAGCCCCAGCATTTT.

This clone was recorded once. The chain employs TRBV30 and TRBJ1-2, with D perhaps TRBD1 (5 bases). Trimming took off 5 bases at V and 1 base at J, with 11 bases between the two ends. Germline CDR1 GTSNPN, CDR2 SVGIG (reference sequence). There are 13 residues in the CDR3. The CDR3 loop reads CAWPRGGNYGYTF. CDR3 DNA sequence: TGTGCCTGGCCTCGGGGCGGTAACTATGGCTACACCTTC.

The J gene is TRBJ2-7, the V gene TRBV7-2, with D uncertain. V was cut by 2 bases and J by 4 bases, with 12 bases left in between. The CDR3 covers 14 residues. CDR1 and CDR2 (germline): SGHTA, FQGNSA. The CDR3 bases are TGTGCCAGCAGCTTACCAGTTTTCCCTTACGAGCAGTACTTC. Translated, it gives CASSLPVFPYEQYF.

This chain links TRBV5-1 with TRBJ1-1, with no clear D. The germline V gene has CDR1 SGHRS and CDR2 YFSETQ. The CDR3 extends over 13 amino acids. The V end was cut by 0 bases, the J end by 4 bases, with 7 bases between. The CDR3 DNA reads TGCGCCAGCAGCTTGGCTGAAACCACTGAAGCTTTCTTT. Translation: CASSLAETTEAFF.

This clone was seen only once. V gene TRBV19 combines with J gene TRBJ2-3; TRBD2 matches at 7 bases. CDR3 length: 15 amino acids. Germline V gene lookup returns CDR1 LNHDA and CDR2 SQIVND (reference sequence). V shed 6 bases, J shed 2 bases, and the junction held 8 bases outside the gene matches. As DNA, the CDR3 is TGTGCCAGTAGGAGGAGCGCGGGGGTCACAGATACGCAGTATTTT. Its translation: CASRRSAGVTDTQYF.

This chain connects TRBV13 to TRBJ2-1; possibly TRBD2 for D (6 bases). Trimming pared 6 bases from V and 3 bases from J, leaving 12 bases between. The CDR3 contains 14 residues. Germline CDR1 is PRHDT and CDR2 is FYEKMQ (reference sequence). CDR3 sequence (DNA): TGTGCCAGCAGTCGGAGGGACGGCTACAATGAGCAGTTCTTC. Its protein product is CASSRRDGYNEQFF.

The chain uses TRBV10-1 and TRBJ2-3; D ambiguous. Trimming stripped 3 bases from V and 2 bases from J, with 6 bases between. The germline V gene encodes CDR1 WNHNN and CDR2 SYGVQD (reference sequence). The CDR3 is made up of 13 amino acids. CDR3 protein: CASSDWVTDTQYF. The CDR3, as DNA: TGCGCCAGCAGTGATTGGGTCACAGATACGCAGTATTTT.

The sample holds a few counts of this clone. This chain joins TRBV7-2 and TRBJ2-7, with no clear D. This CDR3 comprises 13 residues. CDR1 is SGHTA and CDR2 is FQGNSA in the germline V gene. Trimming took off 4 bases at V and 5 bases at J, with 12 bases between the two ends. The CDR3 region is CASSSRNAHEQYF. The CDR3 DNA is TGTGCCAGCAGCTCCAGGAATGCCCACGAGCAGTACTTC.

The chain is built from TRBV7-9 and TRBJ1-5; TRBD1 agrees at 9 bases. This CDR3 comprises 15 residues. Germline lookup yields CDR1 SEHNR and CDR2 FQNEAQ (reference sequence). V gave up 5 bases and J gave up 2 bases; unmatched junction bases: 4. The CDR3: CASSRGQGGNQPQHF. The CDR3, as DNA: TGTGCCAGCAGCCGGGGACAGGGCGGCAATCAGCCCCAGCATTTT.

The chain uses TRBV21-1 and TRBJ1-5; the table's D gene call, TRBD1, was not cross checked with the DNA. TRBV21-1 counts as a pseudogene. The length of the CDR3 is 15 residues. CDR3 region: CASSSGPYSNQPQHF. CDR3 DNA sequence: TGTGCCAGCAGCTCAGGGCCCTATAGCAATCAGCCCCAGCATTTT.

The table lists this clone with a few counts. The chain couples TRBV14 to TRBJ2-6; perhaps TRBD1 as D (6 bases). Trimming stripped 8 bases from V and 1 base from J, with 21 bases between. The CDR3 runs to 18 residues. Germline V gene lookup returns CDR1 SGHDN and CDR2 FVKESK. In DNA form, the CDR3 reads TGTGCCAGCTACCCTGGGGGCCCCACCTTGTCTGGGGCCAACGTCCTGACTTTC. Encoded protein: CASYPGGPTLSGANVLTF.

With respect to this clone: Other DNA sequences in the sample encode the same CDR3. Here the CDR3 reads CAWSVRGGDQPQHF. The CDR3 bases are TGTGCCTGGAGTGTACGGGGGGGAGATCAGCCCCAGCATTTT. The chain has TRBV30 and TRBJ1-5; the D gene is possibly TRBD1 (5 bases). The germline CDR1 and CDR2 sequences are GTSNPN and SVGIG (reference sequence). V dropped 0 bases and J dropped 5 bases, with 11 bases sitting between them. This CDR3 comprises 14 residues.

The chain recombines TRBV5-6 with TRBJ2-1; tentatively, D is TRBD1 (6 bases). The V end was cut by 1 base, the J end by 9 bases, with 11 bases between. Per germline, CDR1 SGHDT and CDR2 YYEEEE. The CDR3 consists of 13 residues. The CDR3, as DNA: TGTGCCAGCAGCTTGCAGGGGACGGGTGAGCAGTTCTTC. It translates to CASSLQGTGEQFF.

The chain carries TRBV7-8 and TRBJ1-1, with TRBD1 matching over 12 bases. Losses at the gene ends were 4 bases for V and 3 bases for J; bases not matched to a gene: 6. From germline, CDR1 is SGHVS and CDR2 FQNEAQ. The CDR3 spans 16 residues. The CDR3 DNA sequence: TGTGCCAGCAGCTGGGGACAGGGGGCGTTTGACACTGAAGCTTTCTTT. It codes for CASSWGQGAFDTEAFF.